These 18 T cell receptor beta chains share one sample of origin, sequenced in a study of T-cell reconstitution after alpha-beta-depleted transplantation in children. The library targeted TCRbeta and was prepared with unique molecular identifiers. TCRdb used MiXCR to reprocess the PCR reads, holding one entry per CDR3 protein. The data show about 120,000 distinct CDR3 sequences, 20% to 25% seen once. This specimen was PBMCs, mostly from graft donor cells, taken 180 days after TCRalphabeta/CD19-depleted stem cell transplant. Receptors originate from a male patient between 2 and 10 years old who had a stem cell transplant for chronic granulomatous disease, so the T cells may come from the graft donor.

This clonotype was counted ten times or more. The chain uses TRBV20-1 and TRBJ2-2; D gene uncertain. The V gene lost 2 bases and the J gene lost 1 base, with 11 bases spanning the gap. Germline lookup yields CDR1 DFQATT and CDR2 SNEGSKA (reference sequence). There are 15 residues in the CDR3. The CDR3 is CSARTPSKNTGELFF. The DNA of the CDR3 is TGCAGTGCTAGAACCCCCTCTAAGAACACCGGGGAGCTGTTTTTT.

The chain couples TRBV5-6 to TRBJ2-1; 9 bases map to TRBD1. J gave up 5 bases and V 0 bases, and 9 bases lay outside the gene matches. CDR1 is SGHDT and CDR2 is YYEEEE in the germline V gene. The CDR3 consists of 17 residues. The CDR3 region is CASSLGQGVMRNNEQFF. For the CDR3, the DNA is TGTGCCAGCAGCTTGGGACAGGGGGTGATGAGGAACAATGAGCAGTTCTTC.

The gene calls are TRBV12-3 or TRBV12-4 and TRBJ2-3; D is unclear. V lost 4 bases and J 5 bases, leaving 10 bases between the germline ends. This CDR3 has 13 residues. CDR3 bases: TGTGCCAGCAGTTGGTGGAAGCGAGATACGCAGTATTTT. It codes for CASSWWKRDTQYF.

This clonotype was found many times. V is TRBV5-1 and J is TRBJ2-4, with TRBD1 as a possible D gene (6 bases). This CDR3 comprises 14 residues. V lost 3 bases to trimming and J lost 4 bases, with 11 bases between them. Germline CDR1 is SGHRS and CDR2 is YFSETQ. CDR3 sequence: CASSSRGGKNIQYF. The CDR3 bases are TGCGCCAGCAGCTCCAGGGGTGGGAAAAACATTCAGTACTTC.

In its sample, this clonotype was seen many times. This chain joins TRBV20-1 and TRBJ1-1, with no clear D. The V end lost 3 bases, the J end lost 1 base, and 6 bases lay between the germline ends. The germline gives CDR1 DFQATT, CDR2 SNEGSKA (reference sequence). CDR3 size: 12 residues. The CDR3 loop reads CSASVRNTEAFF. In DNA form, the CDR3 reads TGCAGTGCTAGTGTCCGGAACACTGAAGCTTTCTTT.

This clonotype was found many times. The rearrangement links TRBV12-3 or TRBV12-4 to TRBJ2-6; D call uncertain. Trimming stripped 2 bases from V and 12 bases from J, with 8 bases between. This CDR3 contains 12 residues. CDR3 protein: CASSLSLGVLTF. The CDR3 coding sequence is TGTGCCAGCAGTTTAAGTCTGGGCGTCCTGACTTTC.

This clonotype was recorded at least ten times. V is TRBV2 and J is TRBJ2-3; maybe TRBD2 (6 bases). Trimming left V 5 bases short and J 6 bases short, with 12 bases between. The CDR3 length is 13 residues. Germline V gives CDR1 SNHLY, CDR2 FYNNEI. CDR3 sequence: CASSRELPDTQYF. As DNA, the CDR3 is TGTGCCAGCAGTCGGGAGTTGCCGGATACGCAGTATTTT.

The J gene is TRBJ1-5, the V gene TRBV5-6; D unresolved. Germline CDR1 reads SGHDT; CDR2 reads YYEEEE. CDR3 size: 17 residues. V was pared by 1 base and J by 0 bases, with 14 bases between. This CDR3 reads CASSLSPWEYSNQPQHF. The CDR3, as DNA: TGTGCCAGCAGCTTGAGCCCGTGGGAATATAGCAATCAGCCCCAGCATTTT.

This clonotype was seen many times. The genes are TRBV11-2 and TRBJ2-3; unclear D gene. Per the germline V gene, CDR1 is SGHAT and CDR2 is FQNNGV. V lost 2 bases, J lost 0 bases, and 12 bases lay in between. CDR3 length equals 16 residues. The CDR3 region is CASSLFSRASTDTQYF. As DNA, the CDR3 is TGTGCCAGCAGCTTATTTAGTCGTGCTAGCACAGATACGCAGTATTTT. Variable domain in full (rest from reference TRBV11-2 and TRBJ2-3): EAGVAQSPRYKIIEKRQSVAFWCNPISGHATLYWYQQILGQGPKLLIQFQNNGVVDDSQLPKDRFSAERLKGVDSTLKIQPAKLEDSAVYLCASSLFSRASTDTQYFGPGTRLTVL.

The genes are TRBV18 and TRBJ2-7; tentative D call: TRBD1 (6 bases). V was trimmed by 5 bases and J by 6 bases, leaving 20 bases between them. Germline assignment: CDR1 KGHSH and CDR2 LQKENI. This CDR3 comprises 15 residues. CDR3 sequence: CASSSEQGRMGEQYF. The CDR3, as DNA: TGTGCCAGCTCATCCGAACAGGGCCGGATGGGCGAGCAGTACTTC.

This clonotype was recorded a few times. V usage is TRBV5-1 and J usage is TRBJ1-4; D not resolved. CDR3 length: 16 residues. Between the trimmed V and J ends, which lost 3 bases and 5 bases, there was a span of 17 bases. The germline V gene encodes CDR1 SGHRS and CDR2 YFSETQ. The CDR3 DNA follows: TGCGCCAGCAGCTCCCGTCCTGGCACCGTCAATGAAAAACTGTTTTTT. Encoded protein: CASSSRPGTVNEKLFF.

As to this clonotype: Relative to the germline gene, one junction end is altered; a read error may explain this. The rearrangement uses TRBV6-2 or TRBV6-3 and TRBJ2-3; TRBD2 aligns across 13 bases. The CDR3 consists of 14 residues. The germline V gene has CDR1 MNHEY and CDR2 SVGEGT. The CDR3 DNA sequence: TGTGCCAGCAGTCTACTGGGACTAGCGGGACAAAGCGCATTT. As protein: CASSLLGLAGQSAF.

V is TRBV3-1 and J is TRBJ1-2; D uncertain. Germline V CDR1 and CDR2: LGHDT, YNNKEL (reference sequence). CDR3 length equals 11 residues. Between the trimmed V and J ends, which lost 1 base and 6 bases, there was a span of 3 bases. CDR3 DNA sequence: TGTGCCAGCAGCCAAGTCGATGGCTACACCTTC. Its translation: CASSQVDGYTF.

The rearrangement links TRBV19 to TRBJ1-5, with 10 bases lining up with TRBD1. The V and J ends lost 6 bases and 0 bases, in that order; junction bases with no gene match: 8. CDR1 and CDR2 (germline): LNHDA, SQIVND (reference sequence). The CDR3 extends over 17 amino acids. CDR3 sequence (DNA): TGTGCCAGTAGAACGGGACAGGGGTTTATTAGCAATCAGCCCCAGCATTTT. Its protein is CASRTGQGFISNQPQHF.

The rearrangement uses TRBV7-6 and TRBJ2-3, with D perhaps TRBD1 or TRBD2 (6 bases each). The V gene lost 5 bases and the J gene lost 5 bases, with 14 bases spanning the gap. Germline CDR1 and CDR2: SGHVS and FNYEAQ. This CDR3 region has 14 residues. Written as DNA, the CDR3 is TGTGCCAGCAGCCTAAGGGGGGAGGTAGATACGCAGTATTTT. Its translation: CASSLRGEVDTQYF.

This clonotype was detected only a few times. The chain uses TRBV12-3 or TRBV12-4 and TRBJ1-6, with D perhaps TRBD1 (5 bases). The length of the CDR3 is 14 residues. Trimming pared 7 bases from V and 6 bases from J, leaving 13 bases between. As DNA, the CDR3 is TGTGCCAGCACCCCTTCGGGGGGTAATTCACCCCTCCACTTT. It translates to CASTPSGGNSPLHF.

As DNA, the CDR3 is TGTGCCAGCAGTTCCGCAGGGGGCCTACCCCTCCACTTT. The encoded protein is CASSSAGGLPLHF. The chain links TRBV12-3 or TRBV12-4 to TRBJ1-6; TRBD1 agrees at 8 bases. This CDR3 contains 13 residues. V trimming: 4 bases; J trimming: 12 bases; junction bases outside the gene matches: 5.

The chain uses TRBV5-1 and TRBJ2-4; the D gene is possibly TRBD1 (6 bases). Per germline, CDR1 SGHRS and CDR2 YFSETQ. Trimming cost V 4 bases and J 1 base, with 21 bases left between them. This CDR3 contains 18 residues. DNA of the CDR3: TGCGCCAGCAGCGTTCTACAAACAGGGTCCTTCGCCAAAAACATTCAGTACTTC. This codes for CASSVLQTGSFAKNIQYF. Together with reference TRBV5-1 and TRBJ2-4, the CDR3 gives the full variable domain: KAGVTQTPRYLIKTRGQQVTLSCSPISGHRSVSWYQQTPGQGLQFLFEYFSETQRNKGNFPGRFSGRQFSNSRSEMNVSTLELGDSALYLCASSVLQTGSFAKNIQYFGAGTRLSVL.